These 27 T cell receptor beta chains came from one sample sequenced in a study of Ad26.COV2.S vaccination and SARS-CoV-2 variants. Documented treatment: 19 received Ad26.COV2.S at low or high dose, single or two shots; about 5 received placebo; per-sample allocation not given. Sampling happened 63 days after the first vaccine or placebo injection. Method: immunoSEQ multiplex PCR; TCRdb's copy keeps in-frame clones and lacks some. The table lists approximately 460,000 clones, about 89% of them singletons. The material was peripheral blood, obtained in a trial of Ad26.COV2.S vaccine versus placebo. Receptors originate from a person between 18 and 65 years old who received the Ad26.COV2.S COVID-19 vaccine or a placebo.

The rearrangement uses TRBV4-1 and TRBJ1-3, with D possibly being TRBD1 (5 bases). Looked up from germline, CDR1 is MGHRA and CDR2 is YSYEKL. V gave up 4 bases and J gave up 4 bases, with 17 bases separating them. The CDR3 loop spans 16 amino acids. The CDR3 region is CASSPRTLLPGNTIYF. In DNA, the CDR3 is TGCGCCAGCAGCCCCCGGACACTTCTTCCAGGAAACACCATATATTTT.

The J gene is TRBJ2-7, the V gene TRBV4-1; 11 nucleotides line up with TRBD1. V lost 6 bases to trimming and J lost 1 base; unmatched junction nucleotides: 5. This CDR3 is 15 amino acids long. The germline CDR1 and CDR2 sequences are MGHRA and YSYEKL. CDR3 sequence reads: CASSRGQGDSYEQYF. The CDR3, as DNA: TGCGCCAGCAGTCGGGGACAGGGGGATTCCTACGAGCAGTACTTC.

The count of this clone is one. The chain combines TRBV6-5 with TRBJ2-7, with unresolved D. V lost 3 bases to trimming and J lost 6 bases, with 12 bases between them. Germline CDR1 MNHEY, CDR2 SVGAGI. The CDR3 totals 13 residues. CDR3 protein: CASSYRVLGEQYF. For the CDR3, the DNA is TGTGCCAGCAGTTATCGAGTTCTCGGCGAGCAGTACTTC.

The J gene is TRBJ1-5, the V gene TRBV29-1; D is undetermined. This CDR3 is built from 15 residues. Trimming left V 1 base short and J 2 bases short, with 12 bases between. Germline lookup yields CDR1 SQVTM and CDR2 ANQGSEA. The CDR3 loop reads CSVEARSRGNQPQHF. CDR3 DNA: TGCAGCGTTGAAGCCCGATCACGGGGCAATCAGCCCCAGCATTTT.

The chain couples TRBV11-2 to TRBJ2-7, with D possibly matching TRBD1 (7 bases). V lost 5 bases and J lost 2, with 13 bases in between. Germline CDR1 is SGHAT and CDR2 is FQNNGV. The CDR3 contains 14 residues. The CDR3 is CASSQGGQAYEQYF. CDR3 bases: TGTGCCAGCAGCCAGGGAGGACAGGCCTACGAGCAGTACTTC.

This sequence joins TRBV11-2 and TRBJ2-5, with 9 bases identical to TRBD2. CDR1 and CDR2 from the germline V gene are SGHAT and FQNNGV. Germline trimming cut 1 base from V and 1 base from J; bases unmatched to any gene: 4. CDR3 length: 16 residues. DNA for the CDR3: TGTGCCAGCAGCTTAGGGTCGCGGGAGGGCCAAGAGACCCAGTACTTC. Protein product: CASSLGSREGQETQYF. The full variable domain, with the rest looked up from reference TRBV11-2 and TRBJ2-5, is EAGVAQSPRYKIIEKRQSVAFWCNPISGHATLYWYQQILGQGPKLLIQFQNNGVVDDSQLPKDRFSAERLKGVDSTLKIQPAKLEDSAVYLCASSLGSREGQETQYFGPGTRLLVL.

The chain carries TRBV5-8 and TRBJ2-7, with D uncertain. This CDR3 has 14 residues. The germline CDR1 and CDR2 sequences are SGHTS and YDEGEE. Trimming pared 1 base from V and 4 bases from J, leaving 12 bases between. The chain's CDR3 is CASSLIGSSYEQYF. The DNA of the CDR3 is TGTGCCAGCAGCTTGATCGGGTCATCTTACGAGCAGTACTTC.

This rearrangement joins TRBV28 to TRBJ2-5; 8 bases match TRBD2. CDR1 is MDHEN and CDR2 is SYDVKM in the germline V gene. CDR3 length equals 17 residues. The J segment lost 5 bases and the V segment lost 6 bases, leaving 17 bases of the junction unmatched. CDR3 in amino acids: CASRDTPGGGDRETQYF. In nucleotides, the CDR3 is TGTGCCAGCAGGGACACCCCGGGGGGGGGAGATAGGGAGACCCAGTACTTC. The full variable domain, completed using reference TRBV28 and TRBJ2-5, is DVKVTQSSRYLVKRTGEKVFLECVQDMDHENMFWYRQDPGLGLRLIYFSYDVKMKEKGDIPEGYSVSREKKERFSLILESASTNQTSMYLCASRDTPGGGDRETQYFGPGTRLLVL.

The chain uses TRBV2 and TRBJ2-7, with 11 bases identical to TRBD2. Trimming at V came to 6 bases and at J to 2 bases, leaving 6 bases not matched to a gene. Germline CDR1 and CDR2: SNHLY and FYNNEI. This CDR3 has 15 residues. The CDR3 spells CASSPTSGRTYEQYF. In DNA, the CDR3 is TGTGCCAGCAGCCCAACTAGCGGGAGAACCTACGAGCAGTACTTC.

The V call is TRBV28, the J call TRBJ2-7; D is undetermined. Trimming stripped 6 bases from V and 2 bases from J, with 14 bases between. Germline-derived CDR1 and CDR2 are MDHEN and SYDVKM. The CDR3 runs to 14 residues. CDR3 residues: CASSPGSNTYEQYF. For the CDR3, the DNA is TGTGCCAGCAGCCCCGGGTCCAACACCTACGAGCAGTACTTC. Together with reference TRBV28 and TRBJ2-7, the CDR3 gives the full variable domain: DVKVTQSSRYLVKRTGEKVFLECVQDMDHENMFWYRQDPGLGLRLIYFSYDVKMKEKGDIPEGYSVSREKKERFSLILESASTNQTSMYLCASSPGSNTYEQYFGPGTRLTVT.

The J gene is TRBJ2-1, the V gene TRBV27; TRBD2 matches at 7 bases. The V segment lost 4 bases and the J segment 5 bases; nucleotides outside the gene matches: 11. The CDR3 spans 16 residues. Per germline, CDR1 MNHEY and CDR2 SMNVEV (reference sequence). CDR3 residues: CASSSTGRLPHNEQFF. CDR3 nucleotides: TGTGCCAGCAGTTCTACCGGGAGGCTACCACACAATGAGCAGTTCTTC.

The CDR3 DNA sequence: TGTGCCAGCTCACCATGGAGAACCCAGTACTTC. Translating gives CASSPWRTQYF. The chain combines TRBV18 with TRBJ2-5; D call uncertain. This CDR3 region has 11 residues. Trimming cost V 2 bases and J 8 bases, with 6 bases left between them. The germline V gene has CDR1 KGHSH and CDR2 LQKENI.

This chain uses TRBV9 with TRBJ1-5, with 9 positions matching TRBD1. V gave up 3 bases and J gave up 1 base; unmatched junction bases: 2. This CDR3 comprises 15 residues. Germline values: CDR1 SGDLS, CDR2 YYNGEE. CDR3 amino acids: CASSGGTGSNQPQHF. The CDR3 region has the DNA TGTGCCAGCAGCGGGGGGACAGGGAGCAATCAGCCCCAGCATTTT.

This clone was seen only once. The CDR3 loop is CASSSQQGNEKLFF. CDR3 in DNA: TGCGCCAGCAGCTCACAGCAAGGGAATGAAAAACTGTTTTTT. The chain is built from TRBV5-1 and TRBJ1-4; the D is unclear. V lost 3 bases and J lost 5, with 11 bases in between. Germline V gene sequence: CDR1 SGHRS, CDR2 YFSETQ. The CDR3 is made up of 14 amino acids.

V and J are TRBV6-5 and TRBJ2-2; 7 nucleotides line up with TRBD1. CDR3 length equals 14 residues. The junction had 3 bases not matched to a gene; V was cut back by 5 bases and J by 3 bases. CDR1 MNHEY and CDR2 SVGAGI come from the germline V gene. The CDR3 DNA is TGTGCCAGCAGTCGGACAGGATACACCGGGGAGCTGTTTTTT. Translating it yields CASSRTGYTGELFF.

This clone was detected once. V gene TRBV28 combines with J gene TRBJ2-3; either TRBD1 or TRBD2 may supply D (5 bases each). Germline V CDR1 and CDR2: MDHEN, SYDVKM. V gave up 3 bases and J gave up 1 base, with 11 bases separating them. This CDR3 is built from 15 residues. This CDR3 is CASSFIVGGTDTQYF. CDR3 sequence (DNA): TGTGCCAGCAGTTTTATTGTGGGGGGCACAGATACGCAGTATTTT.

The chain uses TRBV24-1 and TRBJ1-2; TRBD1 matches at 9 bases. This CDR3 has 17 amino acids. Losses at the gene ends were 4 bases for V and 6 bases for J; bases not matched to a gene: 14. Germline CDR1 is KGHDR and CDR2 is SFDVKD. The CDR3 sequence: CATSDRGTGTGFNGYTF. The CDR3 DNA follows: TGTGCCACCAGTGACCGAGGAACCGGGACAGGGTTTAATGGCTACACCTTC.

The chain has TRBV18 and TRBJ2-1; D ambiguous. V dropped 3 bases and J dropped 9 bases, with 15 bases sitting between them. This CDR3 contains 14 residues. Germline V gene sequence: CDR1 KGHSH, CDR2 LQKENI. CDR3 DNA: TGTGCCAGCTCACCTTCTTACGGGTTCCTTGAGCAGTTCTTC. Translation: CASSPSYGFLEQFF.

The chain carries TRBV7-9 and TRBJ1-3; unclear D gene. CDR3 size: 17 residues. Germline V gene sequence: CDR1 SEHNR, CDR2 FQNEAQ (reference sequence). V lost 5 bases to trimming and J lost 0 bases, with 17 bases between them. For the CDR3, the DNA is TGTGCCAGCAGCACGAATGACGTCCGTCCCTCTGGAAACACCATATATTTT. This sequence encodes CASSTNDVRPSGNTIYF.

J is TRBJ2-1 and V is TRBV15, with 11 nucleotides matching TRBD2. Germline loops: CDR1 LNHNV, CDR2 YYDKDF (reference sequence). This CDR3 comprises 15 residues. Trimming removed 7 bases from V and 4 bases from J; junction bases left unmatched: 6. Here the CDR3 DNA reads TGTGCCACCAAACCGACTAGCGGGGCGTACAATGAGCAGTTCTTC. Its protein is CATKPTSGAYNEQFF.

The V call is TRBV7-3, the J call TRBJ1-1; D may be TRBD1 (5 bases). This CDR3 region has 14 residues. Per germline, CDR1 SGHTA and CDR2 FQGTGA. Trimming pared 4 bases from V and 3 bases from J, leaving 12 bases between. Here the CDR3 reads CASSSGGWDTEAFF. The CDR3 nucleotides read TGTGCCAGCAGCTCCGGGGGATGGGACACTGAAGCTTTCTTT.

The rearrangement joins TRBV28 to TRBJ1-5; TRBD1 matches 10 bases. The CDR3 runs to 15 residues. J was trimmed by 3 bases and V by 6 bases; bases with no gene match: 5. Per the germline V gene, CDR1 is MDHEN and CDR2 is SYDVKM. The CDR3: CASRRTGGINQPQHF. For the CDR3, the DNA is TGTGCCAGCAGACGGACAGGGGGTATCAATCAGCCCCAGCATTTT.

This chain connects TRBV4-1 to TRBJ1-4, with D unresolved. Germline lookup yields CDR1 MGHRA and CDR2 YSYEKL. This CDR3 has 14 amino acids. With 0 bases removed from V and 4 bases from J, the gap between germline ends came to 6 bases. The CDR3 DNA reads TGCGCCAGCAGCCAAGATGTTTATAATGAAAAACTGTTTTTT. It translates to CASSQDVYNEKLFF.

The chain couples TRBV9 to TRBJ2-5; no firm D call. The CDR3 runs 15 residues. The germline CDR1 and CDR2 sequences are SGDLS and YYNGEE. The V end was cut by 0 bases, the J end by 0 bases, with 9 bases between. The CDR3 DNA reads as TGTGCCAGCAGCGTAGGCCAGCCGTACCAAGAGACCCAGTACTTC. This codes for CASSVGQPYQETQYF.

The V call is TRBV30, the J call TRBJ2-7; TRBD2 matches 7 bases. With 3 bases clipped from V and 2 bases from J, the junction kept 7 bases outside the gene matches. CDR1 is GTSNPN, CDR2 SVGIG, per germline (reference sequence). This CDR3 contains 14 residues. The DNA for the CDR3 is TGTGCCTGGAGGGGCGGGAGTGGGACCTACGAGCAGTACTTC. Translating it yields CAWRGGSGTYEQYF.

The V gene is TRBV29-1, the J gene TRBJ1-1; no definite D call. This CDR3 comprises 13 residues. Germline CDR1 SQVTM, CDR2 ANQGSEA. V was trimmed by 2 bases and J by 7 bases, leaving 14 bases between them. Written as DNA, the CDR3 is TGCAGCGTTGAAAACTTGGGGTCTGGTGAAGCTTTCTTT. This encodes CSVENLGSGEAFF.

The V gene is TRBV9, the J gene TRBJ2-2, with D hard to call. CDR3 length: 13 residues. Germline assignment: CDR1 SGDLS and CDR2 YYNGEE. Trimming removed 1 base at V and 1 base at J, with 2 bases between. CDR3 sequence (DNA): TGTGCCAGCAGCGTAATGAACACCGGGGAGCTGTTTTTT. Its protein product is CASSVMNTGELFF.